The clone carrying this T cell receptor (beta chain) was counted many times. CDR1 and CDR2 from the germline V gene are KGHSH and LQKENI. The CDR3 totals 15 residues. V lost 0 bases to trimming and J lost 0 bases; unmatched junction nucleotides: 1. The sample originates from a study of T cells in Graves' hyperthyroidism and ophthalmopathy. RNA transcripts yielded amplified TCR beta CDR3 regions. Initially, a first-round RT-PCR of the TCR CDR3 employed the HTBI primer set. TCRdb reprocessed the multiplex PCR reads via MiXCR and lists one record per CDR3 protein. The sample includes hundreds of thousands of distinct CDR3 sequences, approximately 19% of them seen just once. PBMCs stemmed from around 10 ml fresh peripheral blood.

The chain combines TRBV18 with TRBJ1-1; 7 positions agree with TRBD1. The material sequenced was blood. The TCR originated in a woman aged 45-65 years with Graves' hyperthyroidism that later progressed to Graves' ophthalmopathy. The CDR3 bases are TGTGCCAGCTCACCACCACAGGGGATGAACACTGAAGCTTTCTTT. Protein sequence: CASSPPQGMNTEAFF.